Listed below are T cell receptor beta chains from one sample, sequenced in a study of technical replicates of blood from a few donors. Profiling relied on immunoSEQ multiplex PCR, and the TCRdb table lists in-frame clones only, not all of them. The table shows around 100,000 clones, with roughly 95% occurring only once. Sequenced sample: T cells isolated from PBMCs. All receptors come from a human donor in good health. Each CDR3 is given with its conserved first and last residue. D genes are given only for firm matches. Where a row states a size, it is once, few, many or the class of an expanded clone; other rows omit it.

CDR3: CAWSQMTDEQYF
DNA: TGTGCCTGGAGCCAAATGACAGACGAGCAGTACTTC
length: 12
D: .
V: TRBV30
size: .
J: TRBJ2-7

CDR3: CASSEHRADMGKLFF
DNA: TGTGCCAGCAGTGAACACAGGGCCGATATGGGAAAACTGTTTTTT
length: 15
D: .
V: TRBV6-1
size: .
J: TRBJ1-4

CDR3: CASSLVNEWTEAFF
DNA: TGCGCCAGCAGCTTAGTCAATGAGTGGACTGAAGCTTTCTTT
length: 14
D: .
V: TRBV5-1
size: .
J: TRBJ1-1

CDR3: CASSDRAMNTEAFF
DNA: TGTGCCAGCTCTGACAGGGCCATGAACACTGAAGCTTTCTTT
length: 14
D: TRBD1
V: TRBV6-5
size: once
J: TRBJ1-1

CDR3: CASRAGTSYEQYF
DNA: TGTGCCAGTAGAGCAGGTACCTCCTACGAGCAGTACTTC
length: 13
D: .
V: TRBV19
size: .
J: TRBJ2-7

CDR3: CAISESIRGPEETQYF
DNA: TGTGCCATCAGTGAGTCGATAAGGGGCCCCGAAGAGACCCAGTACTTC
length: 16
D: .
V: TRBV10-3
size: .
J: TRBJ2-5

CDR3: CASSLTGGRGRGREQYF
DNA: TGTGCCAGCAGCTTAACAGGGGGACGTGGCCGTGGTAGGGAGCAGTACTTC
length: 17
D: TRBD1
V: TRBV7-9
size: .
J: TRBJ2-7

CDR3: CASSLRPGVTYEQYF
DNA: TGTGCCAGCAGTTTACGGCCAGGGGTGACCTACGAGCAGTACTTC
length: 15
D: .
V: TRBV27
size: .
J: TRBJ2-7

CDR3: CASSGGGKGVDEQFF
DNA: TGTGCCAGCAGTGGTGGAGGAAAGGGGGTGGATGAGCAGTTCTTC
length: 15
D: .
V: TRBV6-1
size: .
J: TRBJ2-1

CDR3: CATNKRQGVDEKLFF
DNA: TGTGCCACCAACAAAAGACAGGGAGTCGACGAAAAACTGTTCTTT
length: 15
D: TRBD1
V: TRBV15
size: .
J: TRBJ1-4

CDR3: CASSHHTSGGVDTQYF
DNA: TGTGCCAGCAGCCACCACACTAGCGGGGGTGTAGATACGCAGTATTTT
length: 16
D: TRBD2
V: TRBV4-2
size: .
J: TRBJ2-3

CDR3: CASSLFGDDNQPQHF
DNA: TGTGCCAGCAGTTTATTCGGGGATGATAATCAGCCCCAGCATTTT
length: 15
D: .
V: TRBV27
size: .
J: TRBJ1-5

CDR3: CASSYGLLGYGYTF
DNA: TGTGCCAGCAGTTACGGGCTGCTTGGCTATGGCTACACCTTC
length: 14
D: .
V: TRBV6-5
size: .
J: TRBJ1-2

CDR3: CSVEAPRGPEAFF
DNA: TGCAGCGTTGAGGCCCCGAGGGGGCCTGAAGCTTTCTTT
length: 13
D: TRBD1
V: TRBV29-1
size: .
J: TRBJ1-1

CDR3: CASSARGGLSYEQYF
DNA: TGTGCCAGCAGTGCTCGGGGGGGGCTTTCCTACGAGCAGTACTTC
length: 15
D: TRBD2
V: TRBV6-5
size: .
J: TRBJ2-7

CDR3: CASSQPRGDWTEAFF
DNA: TGCGCCAGCAGCCAACCCAGGGGCGATTGGACTGAAGCTTTCTTT
length: 15
D: .
V: TRBV4-1
size: .
J: TRBJ1-1

CDR3: CASSDRQGASSYEQYF
DNA: TGTGCCAGCAGTGATAGACAGGGGGCGTCCTCCTACGAGCAGTACTTC
length: 16
D: TRBD1
V: TRBV25-1
size: .
J: TRBJ2-7

CDR3: CASSGGVASSEAFF
DNA: TGTGCCAGCAGCGGGGGAGTGGCAAGCTCTGAAGCTTTCTTT
length: 14
D: .
V: TRBV9
size: .
J: TRBJ1-1

CDR3: CASRLALSNQPQHF
DNA: TGTGCCAGTAGATTAGCGCTTAGCAATCAGCCCCAGCATTTT
length: 14
D: .
V: TRBV19
size: .
J: TRBJ1-5

CDR3: CASSLPQGAGGYTF
DNA: TGTGCCAGCAGTTTACCACAGGGGGCTGGTGGCTACACCTTC
length: 14
D: TRBD1
V: TRBV28
size: .
J: TRBJ1-2

CDR3: CASSSEEGSRIGNQPQHF
DNA: TGTGCCAGCAGCTCGGAGGAAGGATCTAGAATAGGTAATCAGCCCCAGCATTTT
length: 18
D: .
V: TRBV11-2
size: .
J: TRBJ1-5

CDR3: CASRGGSREQYF
DNA: TGCGCCAGCAGGGGGGGGTCCCGCGAGCAGTACTTC
length: 12
D: TRBD2
V: TRBV5-1
size: once
J: TRBJ2-7

CDR3: CASTLGTTNTGELFF
DNA: TGTGCCAGCACATTGGGGACAACGAACACCGGGGAGCTGTTTTTT
length: 15
D: .
V: TRBV6-1
size: .
J: TRBJ2-2

CDR3: CASSQSQGSSNQPQHF
DNA: TGCGCCAGCAGTCAATCGCAGGGTAGTAGCAATCAGCCCCAGCATTTT
length: 16
D: .
V: TRBV23-1
size: .
J: TRBJ1-5

CDR3: CASSLPRTSRDEQFF
DNA: TGTGCCAGCAGCCTCCCCCGGACTAGCCGTGATGAGCAGTTCTTC
length: 15
D: TRBD2
V: TRBV6-6
size: .
J: TRBJ2-1

CDR3: CASTRLAGDPAAGTDTQYF
DNA: TGTGCCAGCACCAGACTAGCGGGGGACCCAGCCGCTGGCACAGATACGCAGTATTTT
length: 19
D: TRBD2
V: TRBV27
size: .
J: TRBJ2-3

CDR3: CASSLTSGSSYEQYF
DNA: TGTGCCAGCAGCTTGACTAGCGGGAGCTCCTACGAGCAGTACTTC
length: 15
D: TRBD2
V: TRBV5-4
size: once
J: TRBJ2-7

CDR3: CASSQALGQNYNEQFF
DNA: TGCGCCAGCAGCCAAGCCCTGGGACAGAATTACAATGAGCAGTTCTTC
length: 16
D: TRBD1
V: TRBV4-1
size: once
J: TRBJ2-1